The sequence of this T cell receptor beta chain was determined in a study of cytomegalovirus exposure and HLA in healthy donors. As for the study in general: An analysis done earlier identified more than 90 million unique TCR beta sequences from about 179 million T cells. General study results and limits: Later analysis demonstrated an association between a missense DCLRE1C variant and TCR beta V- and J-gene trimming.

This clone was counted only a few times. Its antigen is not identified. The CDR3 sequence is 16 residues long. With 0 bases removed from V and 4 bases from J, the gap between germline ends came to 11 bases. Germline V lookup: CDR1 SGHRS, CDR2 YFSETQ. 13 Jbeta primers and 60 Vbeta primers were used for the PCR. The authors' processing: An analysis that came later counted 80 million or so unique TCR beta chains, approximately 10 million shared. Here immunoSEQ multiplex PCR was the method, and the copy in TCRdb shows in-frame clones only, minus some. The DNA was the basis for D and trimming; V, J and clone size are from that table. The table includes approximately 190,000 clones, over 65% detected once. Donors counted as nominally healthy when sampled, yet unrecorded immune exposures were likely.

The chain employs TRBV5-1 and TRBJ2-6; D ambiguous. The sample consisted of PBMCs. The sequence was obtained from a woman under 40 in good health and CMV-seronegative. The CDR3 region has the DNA TGCGCCAGCAGCTTGGACGGATACGGGGGGGCCAACGTCCTGACTTTC. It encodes CASSLDGYGGANVLTF.